The T cell receptor (beta chain) under discussion was sequenced for a study of T cell responses to AZD1222 COVID-19 vaccine. Study summary: Second-dose timings of about 4 or about 12 weeks were pooled.

Study observations and caveats: Two AZD1222 doses significantly raised spike-specific TCR breadth and depth over controls. The donors showed a predominance of white British ancestry and of females, with possible underestimation of clonal diversity. The peak T cell response came first, and repertoires were sampled only after it.

This clone was seen just once. Its cognate antigen is unknown. Profiled with immunoSEQ multiplex PCR; TCRdb holds only in-frame clones, not every one. Of some 110,000 clones listed, around 76% are singletons. Germline loops: CDR1 MNHNS, CDR2 SASEGT. This CDR3 spans 18 amino acids. After removal of 1 base from V and 3 bases from J, the junction contained 13 bases not matched to a gene. Sequencing was performed on peripheral blood, taken on day 0 of AZD1222 vaccination. The J gene is TRBJ1-2, the V gene TRBV6-1, with 8 bases identical to TRBD1. The sequence came from an adult in good health. Here the CDR3 DNA reads TGTGCCAGCAGTGAAGTATGGACAGGGAGGCCGGGTGACTATGGCTACACCTTC. Translated, it gives CASSEVWTGRPGDYGYTF.